This entry lists 4 T cell receptor beta chains sequenced from one sample in a study of Siglec-9 on CD8 T cells in melanoma. Using immunoSEQ multiplex PCR, the repertoire was profiled, and TCRdb retains in-frame clones only, with some absent. The table lists 25,000 to 30,000 clones, approximately 80% of them singletons. Sequencing used Siglec-9- CD8+ T cells sorted from blood. The receptors were gathered from a human donor in good health.

The chain carries TRBV25-1 and TRBJ2-4; the D gene is possibly TRBD2 (6 bases). The CDR3 extends over 13 amino acids. From germline, CDR1 is MGHDK and CDR2 SYGVNS. V was pared by 2 bases and J by 11 bases, with 13 bases between. CDR3 sequence (DNA): TGTGCCAGCAGTGAAGGAGGAGCGGGCGTTCAGTACTTC. As protein: CASSEGGAGVQYF.

V usage is TRBV9 and J usage is TRBJ1-2; D gene uncertain. Germline CDR1 is SGDLS and CDR2 is YYNGEE. The CDR3 contains 12 residues. V lost 4 bases to trimming and J lost 8 bases, with 12 bases between them. This CDR3 reads CASSPSSWGYTF. DNA for the CDR3: TGTGCCAGCAGCCCAAGCAGTTGGGGCTACACCTTC.

The J gene is TRBJ2-1, the V gene TRBV9; 8 bases are a match to TRBD2. CDR3 length equals 13 residues. Germline V lookup: CDR1 SGDLS, CDR2 YYNGEE. J gave up 8 bases and V 2 bases, and 3 bases lay outside the gene matches. CDR3 in amino acids: CASSVGGADEQFF. The CDR3 DNA reads as TGTGCCAGCAGCGTCGGGGGGGCTGATGAGCAGTTCTTC.

The chain carries TRBV4-1 and TRBJ2-1; 9 bases are shared with TRBD2. The V and J ends lost 3 bases and 4 bases, in that order; junction bases with no gene match: 7. CDR1 and CDR2 (germline): MGHRA, YSYEKL. This CDR3 region has 16 residues. CDR3 in amino acids: CASSHKREVPYNEQFF. In DNA, the CDR3 is TGCGCCAGCAGCCACAAGCGGGAGGTCCCTTACAATGAGCAGTTCTTC.